The present TCR beta chain was sequenced within a study of Ad26.COV2.S vaccination and SARS-CoV-2 variants. Overall study: This donor came from the COV1001 trial of Ad26.COV2.S.

This clone is a singleton in its sample. Antigen specificity is unknown. Produced via immunoSEQ multiplex PCR; TCRdb's table is partial and in-frame only. The sample records some 410,000 clones, about 90% being singletons. Study-wide results and caveats: Breadth, reportedly substantial, characterized the spike-specific CD8+ and CD4+ T cell responses after vaccination. Relative to placebo recipients, vaccine recipients exhibited elevated spike-specific TCR breadth.

The germline gives CDR1 MNHEY, CDR2 SVGAGI. V was clipped by 4 bases and J by 8 bases; unmatched bases: 6. The CDR3 is 14 amino acids. Treatment denoted: approximately 18 received Ad26.COV2.S at low or high dose, single or two shots; five or six received placebo; per-sample allocation not given. Collection of the samples took place on day 63 after the first injection of vaccine or placebo. Specimen: peripheral blood, collected in a trial of Ad26.COV2.S vaccine versus placebo. The rearrangement uses TRBV6-5 and TRBJ1-5; TRBD1 aligns across 9 bases. The clonotype was recovered from a person aged 18-65 years who received the Ad26.COV2.S COVID-19 vaccine or a placebo. This chain's CDR3 is CASSSAWTGEPQHF. CDR3 coding DNA: TGTGCCAGCAGTTCTGCGTGGACAGGGGAGCCCCAGCATTTT.